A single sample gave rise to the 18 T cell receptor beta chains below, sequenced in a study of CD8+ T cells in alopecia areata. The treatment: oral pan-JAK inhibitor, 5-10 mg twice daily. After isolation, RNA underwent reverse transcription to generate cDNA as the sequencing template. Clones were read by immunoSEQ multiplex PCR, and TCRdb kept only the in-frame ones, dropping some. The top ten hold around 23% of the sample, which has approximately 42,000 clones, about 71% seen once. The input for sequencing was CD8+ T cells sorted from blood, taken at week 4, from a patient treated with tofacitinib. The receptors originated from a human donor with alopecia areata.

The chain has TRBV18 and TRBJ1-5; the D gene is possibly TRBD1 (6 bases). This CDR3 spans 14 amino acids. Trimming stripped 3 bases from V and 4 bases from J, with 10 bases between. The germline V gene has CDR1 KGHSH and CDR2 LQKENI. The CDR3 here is CASSPPGENQPQHF. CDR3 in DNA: TGTGCCAGCTCACCTCCAGGGGAAAATCAGCCCCAGCATTTT.

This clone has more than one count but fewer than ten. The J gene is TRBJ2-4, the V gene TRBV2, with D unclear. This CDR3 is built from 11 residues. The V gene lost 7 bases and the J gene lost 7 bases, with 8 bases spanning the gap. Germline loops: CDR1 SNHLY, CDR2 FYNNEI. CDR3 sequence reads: CASNGGNIQYF. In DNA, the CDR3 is TGTGCCAGCAATGGTGGGAACATTCAGTACTTC.

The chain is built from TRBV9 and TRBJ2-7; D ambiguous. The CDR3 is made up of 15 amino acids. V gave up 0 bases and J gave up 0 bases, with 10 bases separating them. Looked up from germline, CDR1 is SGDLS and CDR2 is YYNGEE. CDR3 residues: CASSVGGSFSYEQYF. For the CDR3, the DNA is TGTGCCAGCAGCGTAGGGGGATCCTTCTCCTACGAGCAGTACTTC.

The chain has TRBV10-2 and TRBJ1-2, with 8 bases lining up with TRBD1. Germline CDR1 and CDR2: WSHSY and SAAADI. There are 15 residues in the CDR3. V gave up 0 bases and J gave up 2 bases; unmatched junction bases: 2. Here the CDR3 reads CASSESRTGNYGYTF. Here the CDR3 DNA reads TGCGCCAGCAGTGAGTCCCGGACAGGGAACTATGGCTACACCTTC.

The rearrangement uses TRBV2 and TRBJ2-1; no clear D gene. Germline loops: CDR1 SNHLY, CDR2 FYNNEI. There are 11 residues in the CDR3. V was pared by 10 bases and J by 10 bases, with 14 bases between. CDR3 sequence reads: CAIVLWGEQFF. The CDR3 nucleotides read TGTGCCATAGTTCTCTGGGGAGAGCAGTTCTTC. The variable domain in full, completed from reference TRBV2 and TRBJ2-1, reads EPEVTQTPSHQVTQMGQEVILRCVPISNHLYFYWYRQILGQKVEFLVSFYNNEISEKSEIFDDQFSVERPDGSNFTLKIRSTKLEDSAMYFCAIVLWGEQFFGPGTRLTVL.

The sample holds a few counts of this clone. The CDR3 DNA follows: TGTGCCAGCAGCCAAGATCTTAGGGGAATGAACACTGAAGCTTTCTTT. Protein sequence: CASSQDLRGMNTEAFF. The genes are TRBV14 and TRBJ1-1; D might be TRBD1 (5 bases). The CDR3 has 16 residues. Germline V gene sequence: CDR1 SGHDN, CDR2 FVKESK. Trimming left V 0 bases short and J 0 bases short, with 11 bases between.

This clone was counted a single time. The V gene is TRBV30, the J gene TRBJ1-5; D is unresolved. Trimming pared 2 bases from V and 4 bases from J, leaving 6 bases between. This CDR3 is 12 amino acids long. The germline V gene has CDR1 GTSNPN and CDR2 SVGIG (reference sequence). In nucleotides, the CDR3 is TGTGCCTGGAGTCCAGGTAATCAGCCCCAGCATTTT. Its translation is CAWSPGNQPQHF.

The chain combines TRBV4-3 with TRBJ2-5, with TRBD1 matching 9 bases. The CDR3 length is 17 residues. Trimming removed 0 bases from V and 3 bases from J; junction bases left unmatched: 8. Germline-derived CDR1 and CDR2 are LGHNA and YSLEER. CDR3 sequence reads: CASSQDLGQGTEETQYF. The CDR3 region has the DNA TGCGCCAGCAGCCAAGATTTAGGACAGGGGACTGAAGAGACCCAGTACTTC.

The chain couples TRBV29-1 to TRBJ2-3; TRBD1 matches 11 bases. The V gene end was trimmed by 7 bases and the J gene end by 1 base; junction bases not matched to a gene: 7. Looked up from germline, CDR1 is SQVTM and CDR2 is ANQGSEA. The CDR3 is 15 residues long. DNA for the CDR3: TGCAGCGCTACTCCGGGACAGGGGGGCACAGATACGCAGTATTTT. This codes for CSATPGQGGTDTQYF.

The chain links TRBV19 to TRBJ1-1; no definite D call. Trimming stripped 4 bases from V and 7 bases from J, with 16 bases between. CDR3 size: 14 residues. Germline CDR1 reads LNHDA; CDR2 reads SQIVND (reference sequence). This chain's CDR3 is CASSTDEETDEAFF. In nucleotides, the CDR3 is TGTGCCAGTAGTACTGATGAGGAGACCGATGAAGCTTTCTTT.

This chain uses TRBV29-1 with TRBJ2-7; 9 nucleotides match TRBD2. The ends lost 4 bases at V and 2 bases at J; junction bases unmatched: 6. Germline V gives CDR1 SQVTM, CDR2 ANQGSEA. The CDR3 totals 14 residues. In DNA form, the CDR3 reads TGCAGCGTTGTAAGCGGGGGGAATCCCTACGAGCAGTACTTC. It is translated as CSVVSGGNPYEQYF.

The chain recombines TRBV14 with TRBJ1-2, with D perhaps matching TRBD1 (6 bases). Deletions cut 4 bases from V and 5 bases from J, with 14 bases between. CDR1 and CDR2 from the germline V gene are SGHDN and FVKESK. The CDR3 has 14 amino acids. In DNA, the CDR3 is TGTGCCAGCAGCCGACAGGACGTCTTATATGGCTACACCTTC. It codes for CASSRQDVLYGYTF.

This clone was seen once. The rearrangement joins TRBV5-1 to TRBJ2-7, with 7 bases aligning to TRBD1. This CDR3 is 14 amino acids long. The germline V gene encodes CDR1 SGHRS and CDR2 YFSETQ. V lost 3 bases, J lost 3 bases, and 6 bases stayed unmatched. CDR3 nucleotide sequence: TGCGCCAGCAGCTCAAGCGACAGGGACTACGAGCAGTACTTC. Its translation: CASSSSDRDYEQYF.

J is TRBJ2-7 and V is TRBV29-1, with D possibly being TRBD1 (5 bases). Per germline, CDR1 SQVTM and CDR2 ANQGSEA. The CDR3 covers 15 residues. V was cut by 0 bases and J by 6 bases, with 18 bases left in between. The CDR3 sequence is CSVEDPGSSSPEQYF. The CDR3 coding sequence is TGCAGCGTTGAAGATCCAGGGTCTAGTTCCCCCGAGCAGTACTTC.

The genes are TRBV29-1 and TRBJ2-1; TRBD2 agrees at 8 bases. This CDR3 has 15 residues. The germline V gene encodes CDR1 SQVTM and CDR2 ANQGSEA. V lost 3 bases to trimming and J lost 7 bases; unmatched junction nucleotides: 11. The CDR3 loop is CSVEYGGALRNEQFF. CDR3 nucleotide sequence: TGCAGCGTTGAGTACGGGGGGGCCCTTAGGAATGAGCAGTTCTTC.

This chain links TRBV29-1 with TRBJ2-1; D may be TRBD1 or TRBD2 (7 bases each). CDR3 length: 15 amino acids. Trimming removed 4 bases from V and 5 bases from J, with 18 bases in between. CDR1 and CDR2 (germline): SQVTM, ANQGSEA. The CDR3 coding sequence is TGCAGCGTTGTAGCAGGGGGGGCAGTCCACAATGAGCAGTTCTTC. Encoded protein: CSVVAGGAVHNEQFF.

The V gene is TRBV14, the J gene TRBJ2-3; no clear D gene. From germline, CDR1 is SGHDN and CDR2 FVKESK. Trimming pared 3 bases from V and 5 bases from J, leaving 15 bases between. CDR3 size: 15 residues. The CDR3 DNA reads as TGTGCCAGCAGCCAGCGGTCCAAGAGGTTAGATACGCAGTATTTT. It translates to CASSQRSKRLDTQYF.

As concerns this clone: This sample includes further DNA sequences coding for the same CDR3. CDR3: CASSLGAYEQYF. CDR3 bases: TGTGCCAGCAGCTTGGGCGCCTACGAGCAGTACTTC. This chain links TRBV5-6 with TRBJ2-7; D remains unclear. The V gene lost 0 bases and the J gene lost 2 bases, with 3 bases spanning the gap. From germline, CDR1 is SGHDT and CDR2 YYEEEE. The CDR3 extends over 12 amino acids.